This TCR beta chain was observed in a study of T cell repertoires in cytomegalovirus infection. Study summary: Public TCR beta signature analysis indicated the presence of both CMV infection and matching HLA type. General study results and limits: CMV carriers having the relevant HLA were flagged by cumulative public TCR beta family frequency. The ex vivo response was dominated by HLA-C-restricted CMV-specific TCR beta clonotypes.

Remarks on this clonotype: Its antigen is unidentified.

TCRdb ran MiXCR on the reads and lists one entry per CDR3 protein. The profile covers about 830,000 distinct CDR3 sequences, with approximately 29% appearing a single time and roughly 12% taken by the ten largest. This CDR3 spans 16 amino acids. The V end lost 3 bases, the J end lost 0 bases, and 12 bases lay between the germline ends. Germline CDR1 is MDHEN and CDR2 is SYDVKM. The chain couples TRBV28 to TRBJ1-5; TRBD1 might be the D (5 bases). The source of this sequence is a human donor in good health (CMV status not recorded). Some clones in this sample may be carry-over from other donors' samples. The specimen comprised cultured CD8+ T cells from PBMCs, sampled from culture after CMV antigen stimulation. CDR3 residues: CASSFGRGASNQPQHF. The CDR3, as DNA: TGTGCCAGCAGTTTTGGGAGGGGCGCTAGCAATCAGCCCCAGCATTTT.